Listed here is a single T cell receptor (beta chain). The sample is drawn from a study of blood T cell repertoires in COVID-19. Study processing details: Using reference gene primer amplification, nucleated cell counts were estimated. Only in-frame clones appear in the TCRdb table, and some are missing; sequencing was by immunoSEQ multiplex PCR. V and J calls and clone size are as listed in that table; D and trimming were resolved from the DNA. The sample lists around 13,000 clones, around 73% occurring once. V shed 5 bases and J 7 bases; nucleotides not matched to a gene: 5. The CDR3 runs 13 residues.

The sample consisted of peripheral blood. This sequence joins TRBV12-3 or TRBV12-4 and TRBJ2-7; 10 bases match TRBD1. This TCR was recovered from a human donor in a cohort sampled during active COVID-19. This CDR3 is CASSPRTGGEQYF. The CDR3 DNA sequence: TGTGCCAGCAGTCCAAGGACAGGGGGAGAGCAGTACTTC.